The 13 T cell receptor beta chains below come from one sample, sequenced in a study of siplizumab effects on memory and regulatory T cells (dated by TCRdb to about 2019). The library was made by the immunoSEQ multiplex PCR assay. The immuneACCESS repertoire file appears here via TCRdb, limited to in-frame rearrangements. These files lack a portion of the clones; in checked studies, under half of the deficit traces to unresolved V genes, and the cause of the others is not known. In all, the sample holds approximately 100,000 clones, and 93% of those were seen once. The ten largest clones add up to approximately 0.17% of the sample. The sequenced sample was non-Treg CD4+ T cells sorted from blood. This specimen's cell subset or site label, per the study, means: FACS-sorted unstimulated CD4+ non-regulatory T cells. The receptors were gathered from a human donor in good health.

The rearrangement joins TRBV9 to TRBJ2-7; perhaps D is TRBD1 or TRBD2 (5 bases each). V lost 0 bases to trimming and J lost 2 bases, with 12 bases between them. CDR1 and CDR2 from the germline V gene are SGDLS and YYNGEE. The CDR3 runs to 15 residues. CDR3 sequence (DNA): TGTGCCAGCAGCGTAGGAGAGGGGCGCACCTACGAGCAGTACTTC. Its protein is CASSVGEGRTYEQYF.

V is TRBV19 and J is TRBJ1-1; 9 bases are shared with TRBD1. Unmatched junction bases numbered 9, after V lost 4 bases and J lost 3 bases. Germline lookup yields CDR1 LNHDA and CDR2 SQIVND (reference sequence). The CDR3 loop spans 16 amino acids. CDR3: CASSTDRGRGDTEAFF. In DNA form, the CDR3 reads TGTGCCAGTAGTACGGACAGGGGCAGGGGAGACACTGAAGCTTTCTTT.

This clone appeared a single time. The chain combines TRBV18 with TRBJ1-2; D not resolved. The germline CDR1 and CDR2 sequences are KGHSH and LQKENI. Trimming pared 6 bases from V and 7 bases from J, leaving 15 bases between. CDR3 length: 13 amino acids. The DNA of the CDR3 is TGTGCCAGCTCCCCTCCCGCCGCCAGTGGCTACACCTTC. This codes for CASSPPAASGYTF.

This chain joins TRBV5-1 and TRBJ2-5; 11 nucleotides match TRBD1. CDR1 is SGHRS, CDR2 YFSETQ, per germline. J was trimmed by 5 bases and V by 4 bases; bases with no gene match: 10. The CDR3 covers 16 residues. CDR3 sequence: CASSTGTGGTVETQYF. The CDR3 DNA reads TGCGCCAGCAGCACGGGGACAGGGGGTACCGTGGAGACCCAGTACTTC.

This clone was detected only a few times. The genes are TRBV4-1 and TRBJ1-1; tentatively, D is TRBD1 (5 bases). There are 14 residues in the CDR3. Trimming took 1 base from V and 0 from J, leaving 6 bases between them. Germline lookup yields CDR1 MGHRA and CDR2 YSYEKL. The CDR3 sequence is CASSQGGLNTEAFF. The CDR3, as DNA: TGCGCCAGCAGCCAAGGGGGCCTGAACACTGAAGCTTTCTTT.

CDR3 in DNA: TGTGCCAGCAGTGGTGGGGGCACAGATACGCAGTATTTT. As protein: CASSGGGTDTQYF. The chain is built from TRBV9 and TRBJ2-3; D remains ambiguous. CDR1 is SGDLS, CDR2 YYNGEE, per germline. This CDR3 has 13 residues. Trimming removed 5 bases from V and 1 base from J, with 8 bases in between. Combining the CDR3 with reference TRBV9 and TRBJ2-3 gives the whole variable domain DSGVTQTPKHLITATGQRVTLRCSPRSGDLSVYWYQQSLDQGLQFLIQYYNGEERAKGNILERFSAQQFPDLHSELNLSSLELGDSALYFCASSGGGTDTQYFGPGTRLTVL.

This chain links TRBV30 with TRBJ1-1; TRBD1 is a possible D gene (6 bases). The germline V and J ends were trimmed by 3 bases and 7 bases, with 12 bases remaining between them. Germline CDR1 reads GTSNPN; CDR2 reads SVGIG (reference sequence). The CDR3 spans 12 residues. In DNA form, the CDR3 reads TGTGCCTGGAGCAGGGGCCCCCGTGAAGCTTTCTTT. Its translation is CAWSRGPREAFF.

This sequence joins TRBV6-5 and TRBJ1-2; tentative D call: TRBD1 (5 bases). Looked up from germline, CDR1 is MNHEY and CDR2 is SVGAGI. The CDR3 is made up of 14 amino acids. The germline V and J ends were trimmed by 0 bases and 8 bases, with 13 bases remaining between them. The CDR3 region has the DNA TGTGCCAGCAGTTACTCGATACAGGAAAGGGGCTACACCTTC. Its protein is CASSYSIQERGYTF.

The chain combines TRBV10-3 with TRBJ2-1; 9 bases map to TRBD1. CDR3 length: 15 amino acids. The J segment lost 8 bases and the V segment lost 6 bases, leaving 11 bases of the junction unmatched. Germline assignment: CDR1 ENHRY and CDR2 SYGVKD. The CDR3 DNA sequence: TGTGCCATCAGGAAGGGGAATACAGGGGGCGATGAGCAGTTCTTC. This sequence encodes CAIRKGNTGGDEQFF.

The V call is TRBV6-5, the J call TRBJ2-3, with TRBD2 matching over 13 bases. The germline gives CDR1 MNHEY, CDR2 SVGAGI. The CDR3 runs 15 residues. Trimming took 7 bases from V and 9 from J; bases not matched to a gene: 10. Here the CDR3 DNA reads TGTGCCAGCACCGATGGACTAGCGGGGGCCAGGACGCAGTATTTT. Its protein is CASTDGLAGARTQYF.

This sequence joins TRBV11-2 and TRBJ1-4; D is perhaps TRBD1 (5 bases). Germline V gene lookup returns CDR1 SGHAT and CDR2 FQNNGV. This CDR3 is built from 13 residues. Trimming removed 6 bases from V and 4 bases from J, with 9 bases in between. CDR3 DNA: TGTGCCAGCAGGAAAGGGGTTAATGAAAAACTGTTTTTT. Its translation is CASRKGVNEKLFF.

The chain recombines TRBV14 with TRBJ1-5, with D perhaps matching TRBD1 (5 bases). The CDR3 consists of 15 residues. The ends were cut back, 1 base at V and 6 bases at J, with 13 bases in the middle. Germline CDR1 reads SGHDN; CDR2 reads FVKESK. CDR3 protein: CASSQGQGPGQPQHF. For the CDR3, the DNA is TGTGCCAGCAGCCAAGGCCAGGGTCCGGGTCAGCCCCAGCATTTT.

V usage is TRBV15 and J usage is TRBJ2-7; D possibly corresponds to TRBD2 (7 bases). The CDR3 is 14 amino acids. CDR1 and CDR2 (germline): LNHNV, YYDKDF (reference sequence). The ends were cut back, 8 bases at V and 4 bases at J, with 18 bases in the middle. The CDR3 here is CATQEGGKSYEQYF. CDR3 DNA: TGTGCCACCCAAGAGGGGGGGAAGAGTTACGAGCAGTACTTC.